The count of the clone carrying this TCR beta chain is one. These data belong to a study of shared clonotypes between healthy human individuals. CDR1 is SEHNR and CDR2 is FQNEAQ in the germline V gene (reference sequence). The CDR3 is 15 amino acids. Between the trimmed V and J ends, which lost 8 bases and 2 bases, there was a span of 18 bases. Only in-frame clones appear in the TCRdb table, and some are missing; sequencing was by immunoSEQ multiplex PCR. This sample has some 2.3 million clones, with over 90% found just once. The V and J genes are TRBV7-9 and TRBJ2-5; D is tentatively TRBD1 or TRBD2 (5 bases each). The receptor was derived from a man between 18 and 29 years old in good health. Some clones in this sample may be carry-over from other donors' samples. The specimen sequenced was naive CD4+ T cells from PBMCs. Subset reported: CD45RA+ positively selected. The CDR3 DNA is TGTGCCAGCTCCTCGGGGCAGGTTAGGCAAGAGACCCAGTACTTC. It translates to CASSSGQVRQETQYF.